This T cell receptor (beta chain) was recorded in a study of shared clonotypes between healthy human individuals. Division of CD4+ cells produced a CD45RA+ naive subset and a CD45RA-negative memory subset. The V end was cut by 4 bases, the J end by 3 bases, with 12 bases between. Germline V lookup: CDR1 MNHNY, CDR2 SVGAGI (reference sequence). CDR3 length: 14 amino acids. The DNA input per sorted-subset replicate PCR was roughly 210 ng, corresponding to tens of thousands of T cell genomes. The table came from immunoSEQ multiplex PCR; TCRdb's copy has only in-frame clones and leaves some out. The data hold approximately 2,300,000 clones, with approximately 90% observed a single time.

Material for sequencing was naive CD4+ T cells from PBMCs. Subset meaning: CD45RA+ positively selected. The chain combines TRBV6-6 with TRBJ1-2, with D possibly matching TRBD1 (5 bases). This clonotype was obtained from a man between 18 and 35 years old in good health. Some clones in this sample may be carry-over from other donors' samples. CDR3 nucleotide sequence: TGTGCCAGCAGTTTGGGGGGGTCGGACTATGGCTACACCTTC. This encodes CASSLGGSDYGYTF.